The table lists the clone carrying this T cell receptor beta chain with many counts. Its antigen is not identified. Amplified TCR beta CDR3 regions came from RNA transcripts. In the first-round RT-PCR of the TCR CDR3, the HTBI primer set was used. MiXCR was run by TCRdb on the multiplex PCR reads, yielding one entry per CDR3 protein. Here the sample spans about 250,000 distinct CDR3 sequences, approximately 25% being singletons. This specimen comes from a study of T cells in Graves' hyperthyroidism and ophthalmopathy. Study outcomes and limitations: A model using 13 V-J features told ophthalmopathy apart from stable hyperthyroidism. Within blood appeared most thyroid clonotypes that had expanded above 0.001.

Clinical symptoms, serum thyroxine, TRAb, thyroid ultrasound and orbital computed tomography established diagnosis. V was pared by 6 bases and J by 6 bases, with 13 bases of the junction left unmatched. The length of the CDR3 is 15 residues. From germline, CDR1 is MDHEN and CDR2 SYDVKM. The V gene is TRBV28, the J gene TRBJ2-5; 7 bases are shared with TRBD2. Sequencing was carried out using blood. The sequence derives from a woman in her thirties or forties with Graves' ophthalmopathy. The CDR3 DNA sequence: TGTGCCAGCAGCCGGATGCAAGGGAGCGGGAAGACCCAGTACTTC. Encoded protein: CASSRMQGSGKTQYF.